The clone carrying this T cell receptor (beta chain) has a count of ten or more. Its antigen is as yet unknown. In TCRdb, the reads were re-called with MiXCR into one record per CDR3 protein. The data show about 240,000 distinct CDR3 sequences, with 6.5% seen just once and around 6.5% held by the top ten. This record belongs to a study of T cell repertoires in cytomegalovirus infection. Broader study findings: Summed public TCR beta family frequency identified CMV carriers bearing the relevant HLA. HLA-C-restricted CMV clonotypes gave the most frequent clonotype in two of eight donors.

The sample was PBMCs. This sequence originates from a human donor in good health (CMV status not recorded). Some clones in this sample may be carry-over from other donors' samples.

The CDR3 is CASSLTGGIYNEQFF. CDR3 nucleotide sequence: TGTGCCAGCAGTCTTACGGGGGGGATTTACAATGAGCAGTTCTTC. The V call is TRBV6-1, the J call TRBJ2-1; TRBD2 matches 8 bases. The junction had 7 bases not matched to a gene; V was cut back by 5 bases and J by 4 bases. The CDR3 covers 15 residues. Germline V gene lookup returns CDR1 MNHNS and CDR2 SASEGT.